The clone carrying this T cell receptor (beta chain) came up once. The sample originates from a study of T cells in narcolepsy. Sequencing used immunoSEQ multiplex PCR; TCRdb keeps in-frame clones, though not all of them. Of 30,000 to 40,000 clones listed, roughly 90% were seen once; the top ten hold 0.83%. Trimming removed 4 bases at V and 4 bases at J, with 10 bases between. The CDR3 runs 13 residues. Germline V CDR1 and CDR2: LNHDA, SQIVND (reference sequence). The gene calls are TRBV19 and TRBJ1-2, with no clear D. Source material: CD45RA- memory CD4+ T cells from PBMCs. The TCR comes from a human donor with narcolepsy. Here the CDR3 reads CASSNPPLYGYTF. CDR3 DNA sequence: TGTGCCAGTAGTAACCCTCCGCTCTATGGCTACACCTTC.